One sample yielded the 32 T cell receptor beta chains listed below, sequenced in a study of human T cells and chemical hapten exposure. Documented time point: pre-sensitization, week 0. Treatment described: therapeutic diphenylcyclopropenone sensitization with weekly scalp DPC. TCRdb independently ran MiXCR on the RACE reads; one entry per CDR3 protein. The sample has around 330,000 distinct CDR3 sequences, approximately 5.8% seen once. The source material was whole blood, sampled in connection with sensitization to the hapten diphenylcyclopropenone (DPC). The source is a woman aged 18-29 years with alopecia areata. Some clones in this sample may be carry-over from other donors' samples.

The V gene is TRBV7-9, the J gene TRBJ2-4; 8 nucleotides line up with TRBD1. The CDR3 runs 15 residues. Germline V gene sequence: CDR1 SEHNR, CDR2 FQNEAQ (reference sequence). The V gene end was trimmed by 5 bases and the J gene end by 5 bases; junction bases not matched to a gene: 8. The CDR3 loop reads CASSQGQGMENIQYF. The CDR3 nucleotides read TGTGCCAGCAGCCAAGGACAGGGTATGGAAAACATTCAGTACTTC.

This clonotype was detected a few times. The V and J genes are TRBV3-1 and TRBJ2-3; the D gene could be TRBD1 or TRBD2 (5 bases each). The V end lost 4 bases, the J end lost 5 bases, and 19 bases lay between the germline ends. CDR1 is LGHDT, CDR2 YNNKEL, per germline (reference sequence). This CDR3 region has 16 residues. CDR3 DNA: TGTGCCAGCAGCCGCCGGGACCCCCCCGAAGTAGATACGCAGTATTTT. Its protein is CASSRRDPPEVDTQYF.

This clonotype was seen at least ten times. The DNA of the CDR3 is TGTGCCAGCAGCTTCCAGTTGTCAGATACGCAGTATTTT. Protein: CASSFQLSDTQYF. The chain joins TRBV7-2 to TRBJ2-3; D is unclear. CDR3 length: 13 amino acids. The germline V gene has CDR1 SGHTA and CDR2 FQGNSA. V was clipped by 3 bases and J by 4 bases, with 8 bases between them.

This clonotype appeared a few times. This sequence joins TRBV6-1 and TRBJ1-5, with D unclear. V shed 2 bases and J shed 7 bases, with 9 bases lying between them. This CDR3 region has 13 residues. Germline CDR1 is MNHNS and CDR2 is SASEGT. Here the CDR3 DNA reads TGTGCCAGCAGTGAACGCGTCATCCAGCCCCAGCATTTT. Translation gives CASSERVIQPQHF.

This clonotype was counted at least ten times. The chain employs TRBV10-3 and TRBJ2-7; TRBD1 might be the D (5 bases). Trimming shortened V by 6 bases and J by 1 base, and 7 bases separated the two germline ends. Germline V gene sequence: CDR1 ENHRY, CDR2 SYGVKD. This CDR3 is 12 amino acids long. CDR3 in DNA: TGTGCCATCAGGACAGATTCCTACGAGCAGTACTTC. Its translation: CAIRTDSYEQYF.

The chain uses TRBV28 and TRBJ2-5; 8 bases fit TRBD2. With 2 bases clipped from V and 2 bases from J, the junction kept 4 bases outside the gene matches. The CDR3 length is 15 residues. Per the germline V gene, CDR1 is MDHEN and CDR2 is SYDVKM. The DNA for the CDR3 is TGTGCCAGCAGTTTAACGGGGGGGATTCAAGAGACCCAGTACTTC. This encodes CASSLTGGIQETQYF.

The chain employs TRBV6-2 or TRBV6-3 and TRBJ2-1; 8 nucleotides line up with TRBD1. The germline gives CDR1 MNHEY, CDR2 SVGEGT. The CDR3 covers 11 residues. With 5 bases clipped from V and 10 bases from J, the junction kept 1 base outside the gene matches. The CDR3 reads CASSRTGEQFF. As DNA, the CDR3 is TGTGCCAGCAGTCGGACAGGGGAGCAGTTCTTC.

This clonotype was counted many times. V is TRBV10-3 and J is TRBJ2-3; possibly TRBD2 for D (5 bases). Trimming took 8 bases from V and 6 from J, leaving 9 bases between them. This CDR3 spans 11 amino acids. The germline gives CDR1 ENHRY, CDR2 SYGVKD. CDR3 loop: CAISSGDTQYF. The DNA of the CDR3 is TGTGCCATCTCATCGGGGGATACGCAGTATTTT.

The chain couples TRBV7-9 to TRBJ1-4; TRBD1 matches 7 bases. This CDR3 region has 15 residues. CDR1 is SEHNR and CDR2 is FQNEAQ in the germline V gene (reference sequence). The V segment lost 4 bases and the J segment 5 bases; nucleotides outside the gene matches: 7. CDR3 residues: CASSSQGGQNEKLFF. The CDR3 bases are TGTGCCAGCAGCTCCCAGGGGGGGCAGAATGAAAAACTGTTTTTT.

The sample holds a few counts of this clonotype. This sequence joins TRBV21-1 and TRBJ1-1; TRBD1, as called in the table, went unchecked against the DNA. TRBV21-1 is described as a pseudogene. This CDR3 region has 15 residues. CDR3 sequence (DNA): TGTGCCAGCAGCAATCGTGACAGGGGCGCCATCGAGGCTTTCTTT. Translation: CASSNRDRGAIEAFF.

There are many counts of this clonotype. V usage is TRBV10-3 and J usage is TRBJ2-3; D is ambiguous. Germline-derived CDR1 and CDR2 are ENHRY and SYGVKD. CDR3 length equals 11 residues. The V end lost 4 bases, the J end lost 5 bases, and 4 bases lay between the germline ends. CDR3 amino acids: CAISGLDTQYF. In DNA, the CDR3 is TGTGCCATCAGTGGTTTAGATACGCAGTATTTT.

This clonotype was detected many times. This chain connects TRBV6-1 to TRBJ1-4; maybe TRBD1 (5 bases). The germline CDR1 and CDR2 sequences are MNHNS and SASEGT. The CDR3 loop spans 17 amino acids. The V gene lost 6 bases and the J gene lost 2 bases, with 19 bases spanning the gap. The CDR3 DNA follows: TGTGCCAGCAGCTTCGGCCCCCTGGGGGGGACTAATGAAAAACTGTTTTTT. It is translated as CASSFGPLGGTNEKLFF.

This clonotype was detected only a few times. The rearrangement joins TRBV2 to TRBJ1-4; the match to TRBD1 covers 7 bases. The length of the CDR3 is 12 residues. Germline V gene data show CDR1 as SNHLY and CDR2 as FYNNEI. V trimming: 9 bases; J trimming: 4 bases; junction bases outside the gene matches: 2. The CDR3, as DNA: TGTGCCAGGGGACAGCATAATGAAAAACTGTTTTTT. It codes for CARGQHNEKLFF.

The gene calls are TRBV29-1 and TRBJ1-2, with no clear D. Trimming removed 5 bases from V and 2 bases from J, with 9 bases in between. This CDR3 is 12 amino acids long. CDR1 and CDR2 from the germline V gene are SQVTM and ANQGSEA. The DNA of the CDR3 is TGCAGCGTTAAAACAGAGAACTATGGCTACACCTTC. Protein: CSVKTENYGYTF.

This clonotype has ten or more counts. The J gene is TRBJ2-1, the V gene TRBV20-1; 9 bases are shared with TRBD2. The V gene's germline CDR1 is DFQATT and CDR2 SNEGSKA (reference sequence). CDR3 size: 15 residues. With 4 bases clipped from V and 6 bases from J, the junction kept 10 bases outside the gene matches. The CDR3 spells CSATELLAGTNEQFF. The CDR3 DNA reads TGCAGTGCTACAGAACTGCTAGCGGGGACCAATGAGCAGTTCTTC.

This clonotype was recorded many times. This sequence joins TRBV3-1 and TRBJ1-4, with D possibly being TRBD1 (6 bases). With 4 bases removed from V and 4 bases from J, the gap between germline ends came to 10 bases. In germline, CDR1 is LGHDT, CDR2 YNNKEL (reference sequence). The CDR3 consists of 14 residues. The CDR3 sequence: CASSLRGNNEKLFF. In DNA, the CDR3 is TGTGCCAGCAGCCTGAGGGGGAATAATGAAAAACTGTTTTTT.

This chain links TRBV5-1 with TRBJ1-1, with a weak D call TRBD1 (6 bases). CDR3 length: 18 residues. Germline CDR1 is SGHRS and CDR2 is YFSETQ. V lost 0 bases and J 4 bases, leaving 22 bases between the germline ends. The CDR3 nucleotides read TGCGCCAGCAGCTTGGCCGGGTTTTCAGGGGAGGGATCCACTGAAGCTTTCTTT. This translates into CASSLAGFSGEGSTEAFF. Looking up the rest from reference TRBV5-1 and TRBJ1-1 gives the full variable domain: KAGVTQTPRYLIKTRGQQVTLSCSPISGHRSVSWYQQTPGQGLQFLFEYFSETQRNKGNFPGRFSGRQFSNSRSEMNVSTLELGDSALYLCASSLAGFSGEGSTEAFFGQGTRLTVV.

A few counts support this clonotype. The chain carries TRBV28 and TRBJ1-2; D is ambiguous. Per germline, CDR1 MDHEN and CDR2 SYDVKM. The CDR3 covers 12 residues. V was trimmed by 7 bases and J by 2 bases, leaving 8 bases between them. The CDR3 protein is CASTGENYGYTF. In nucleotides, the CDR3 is TGTGCCAGCACCGGGGAGAACTATGGCTACACCTTC.

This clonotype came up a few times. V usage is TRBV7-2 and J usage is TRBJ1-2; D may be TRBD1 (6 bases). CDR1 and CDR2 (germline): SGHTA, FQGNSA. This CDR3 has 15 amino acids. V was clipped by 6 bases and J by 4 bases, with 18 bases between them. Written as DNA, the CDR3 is TGTGCCAGCAGTCCTCCCCGGACAGTTCCCTATGGCTACACCTTC. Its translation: CASSPPRTVPYGYTF.

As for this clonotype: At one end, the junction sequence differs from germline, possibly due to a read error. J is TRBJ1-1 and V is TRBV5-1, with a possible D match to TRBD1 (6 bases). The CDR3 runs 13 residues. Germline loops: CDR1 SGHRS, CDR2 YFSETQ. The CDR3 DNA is TGCGACAGCAGCTTGGGACAGAACACTGAAGCTTTCTTT. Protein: CDSSLGQNTEAFF. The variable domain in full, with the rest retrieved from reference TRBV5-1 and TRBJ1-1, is KAGVTQTPRYLIKTRGQQVTLSCSPISGHRSVSWYQQTPGQGLQFLFEYFSETQRNKGNFPGRFSGRQFSNSRSEMNVSTLELGDSALYLCDSSLGQNTEAFFGQGTRLTVV.

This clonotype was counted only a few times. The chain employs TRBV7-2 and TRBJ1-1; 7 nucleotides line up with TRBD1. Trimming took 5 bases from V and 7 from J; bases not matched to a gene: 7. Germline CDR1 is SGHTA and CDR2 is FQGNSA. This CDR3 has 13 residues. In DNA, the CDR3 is TGTGCCAGCAGCCCCCGACAGGGAGGTGAAGCTTTCTTT. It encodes CASSPRQGGEAFF.

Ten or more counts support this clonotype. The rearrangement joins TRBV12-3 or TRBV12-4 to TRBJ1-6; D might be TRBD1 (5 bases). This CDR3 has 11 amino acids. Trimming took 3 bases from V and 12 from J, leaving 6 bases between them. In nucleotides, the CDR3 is TGTGCCAGCAGTTTGGGGGGACCCCTCCACTTT. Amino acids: CASSLGGPLHF.

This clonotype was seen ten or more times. CDR3 sequence: CASGLGGTSGSRGETQYF. In nucleotides, the CDR3 is TGTGCTAGTGGTTTAGGTGGGACTAGCGGCTCACGGGGCGAGACCCAGTACTTC. The chain links TRBV12-5 to TRBJ2-5; 11 bases are shared with TRBD2. V shed 3 bases and J 5 bases; nucleotides not matched to a gene: 14. In germline, CDR1 is LGHNT, CDR2 FRNRAP. The CDR3 is 18 residues long. The entire variable domain, with the rest obtained from reference TRBV12-5 and TRBJ2-5, is as follows: DARVTQTPRHKVTEMGQEVTMRCQPILGHNTVFWYRQTMMQGLELLAYFRNRAPLDDSGMPKDRFSAEMPDATLATLKIQPSEPRDSAVYFCASGLGGTSGSRGETQYFGPGTRLLVL.

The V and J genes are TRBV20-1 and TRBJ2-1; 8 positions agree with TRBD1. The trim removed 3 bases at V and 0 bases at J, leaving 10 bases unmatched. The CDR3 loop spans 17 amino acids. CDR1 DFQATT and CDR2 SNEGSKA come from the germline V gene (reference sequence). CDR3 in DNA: TGCAGTGCTAGTTTGGGACAGGCTATTCCCTCCTACAATGAGCAGTTCTTC. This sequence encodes CSASLGQAIPSYNEQFF.

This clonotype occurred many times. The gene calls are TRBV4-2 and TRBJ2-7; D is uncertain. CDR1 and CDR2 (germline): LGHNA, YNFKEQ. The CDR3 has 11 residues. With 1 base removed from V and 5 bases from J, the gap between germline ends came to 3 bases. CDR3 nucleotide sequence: TGTGCCAGCAGCCAAGTCAACGAGCAGTACTTC. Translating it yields CASSQVNEQYF.

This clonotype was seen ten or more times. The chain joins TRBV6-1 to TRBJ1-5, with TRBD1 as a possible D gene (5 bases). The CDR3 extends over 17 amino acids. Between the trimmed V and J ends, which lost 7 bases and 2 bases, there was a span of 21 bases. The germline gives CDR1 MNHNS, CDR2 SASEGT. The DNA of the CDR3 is TGTGCCAGCACCGAAGAGCCCTTGACAGTTGGCAATCAGCCCCAGCATTTT. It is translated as CASTEEPLTVGNQPQHF.

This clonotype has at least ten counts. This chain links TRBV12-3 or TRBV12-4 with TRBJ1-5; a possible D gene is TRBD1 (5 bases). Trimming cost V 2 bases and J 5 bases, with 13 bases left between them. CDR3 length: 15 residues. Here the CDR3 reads CASSLLGAIDQPQHF. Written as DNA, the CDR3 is TGTGCCAGCAGTTTACTTGGGGCCATCGATCAGCCCCAGCATTTT.

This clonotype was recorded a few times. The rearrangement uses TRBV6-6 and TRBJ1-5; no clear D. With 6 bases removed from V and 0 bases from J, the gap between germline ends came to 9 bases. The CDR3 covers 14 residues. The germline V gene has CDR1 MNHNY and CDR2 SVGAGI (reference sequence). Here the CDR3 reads CASRREGSNQPQHF. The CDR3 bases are TGTGCCAGCAGAAGGGAAGGTAGCAATCAGCCCCAGCATTTT.

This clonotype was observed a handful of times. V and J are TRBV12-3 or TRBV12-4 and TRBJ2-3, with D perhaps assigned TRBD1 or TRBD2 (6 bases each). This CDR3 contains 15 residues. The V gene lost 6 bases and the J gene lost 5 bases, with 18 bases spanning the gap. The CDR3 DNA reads TGTGCCAGCAGACCACCGGGGGCATTCGTAGATACGCAGTATTTT. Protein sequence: CASRPPGAFVDTQYF.

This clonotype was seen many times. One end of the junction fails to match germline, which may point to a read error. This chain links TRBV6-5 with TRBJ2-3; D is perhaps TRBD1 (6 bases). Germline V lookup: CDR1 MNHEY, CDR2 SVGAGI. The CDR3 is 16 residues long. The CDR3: CASSYSIGGSIDTQYF. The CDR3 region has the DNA TGTGCCAGCAGTTACTCAATAGGGGGTAGCATAGATACGCAGTATTTT.

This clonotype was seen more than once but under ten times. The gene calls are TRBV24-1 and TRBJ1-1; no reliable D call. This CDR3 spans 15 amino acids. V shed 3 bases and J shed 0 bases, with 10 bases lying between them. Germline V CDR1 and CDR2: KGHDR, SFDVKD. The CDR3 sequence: CATSDPDRLNTEAFF. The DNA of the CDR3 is TGTGCCACCAGTGATCCTGACCGACTGAACACTGAAGCTTTCTTT.

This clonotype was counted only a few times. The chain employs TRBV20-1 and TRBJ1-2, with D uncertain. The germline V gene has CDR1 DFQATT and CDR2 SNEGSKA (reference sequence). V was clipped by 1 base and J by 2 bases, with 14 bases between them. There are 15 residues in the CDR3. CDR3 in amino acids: CSARGSRGLNYGYTF. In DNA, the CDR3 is TGCAGTGCTAGAGGATCCCGAGGACTAAACTATGGCTACACCTTC.